The clone carrying this TCR beta chain was found many times. Its target is unknown. The data were obtained in a study of T cells in Graves' hyperthyroidism and ophthalmopathy. Broader study findings: Appearing also in blood were most of the thyroid clonotypes expanded above 0.001.

Amplification targeted TCR beta CDR3 regions from RNA transcripts. The HTBI set primed first-round TCR CDR3 RT-PCR. TCRdb ran MiXCR on the multiplex PCR reads and lists one entry per CDR3 protein. The table has hundreds of thousands of distinct CDR3 sequences, 25% seen once. V was trimmed by 0 bases and J by 4 bases, leaving 17 bases between them. The CDR3 spans 17 residues. CDR1 and CDR2 from the germline V gene are SEHNR and FQNEAQ (reference sequence). What was sequenced was blood. The rearrangement links TRBV7-9 to TRBJ2-3, with D unclear. This clonotype was sampled from a man aged 50 to 60 with Graves' hyperthyroidism. The CDR3 here is CASSLASGPNRPDTQYF. CDR3 sequence (DNA): TGTGCCAGCAGCTTAGCGAGTGGGCCCAACCGCCCAGATACGCAGTATTTT.